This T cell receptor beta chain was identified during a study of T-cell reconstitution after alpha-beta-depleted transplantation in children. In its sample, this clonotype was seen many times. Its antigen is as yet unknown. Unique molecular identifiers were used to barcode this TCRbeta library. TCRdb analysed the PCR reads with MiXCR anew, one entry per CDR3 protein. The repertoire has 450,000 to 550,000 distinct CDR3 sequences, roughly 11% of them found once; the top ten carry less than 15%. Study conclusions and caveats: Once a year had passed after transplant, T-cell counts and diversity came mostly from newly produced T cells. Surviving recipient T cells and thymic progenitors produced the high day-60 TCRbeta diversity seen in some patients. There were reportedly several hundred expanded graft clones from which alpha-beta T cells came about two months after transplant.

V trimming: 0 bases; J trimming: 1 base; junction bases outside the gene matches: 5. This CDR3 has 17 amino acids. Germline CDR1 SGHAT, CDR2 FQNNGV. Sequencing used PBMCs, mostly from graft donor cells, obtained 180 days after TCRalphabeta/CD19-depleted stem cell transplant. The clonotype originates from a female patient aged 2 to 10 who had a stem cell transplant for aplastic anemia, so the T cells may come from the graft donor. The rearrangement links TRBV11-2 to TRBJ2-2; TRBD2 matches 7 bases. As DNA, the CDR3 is TGTGCCAGCAGCTTAGATAGACTAGCCCTGAACACCGGGGAGCTGTTTTTT. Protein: CASSLDRLALNTGELFF.